This entry is about one TCR beta chain. This record belongs to a study of blood T cell repertoires in COVID-19. How the authors handled the data: Reference gene primer amplification in the assay estimated nucleated cell counts. Data came from immunoSEQ multiplex PCR; TCRdb stores just in-frame clones and leaves some out. V and J calls and clone size follow that table, whereas D and trimming were derived from the DNA. The repertoire has approximately 230,000 clones, roughly 80% of them found once; the top ten carry about 9%. The CDR3 is 14 residues long. The V gene lost 3 bases and the J gene lost 4 bases, with 15 bases spanning the gap. Germline CDR1 is DFQATT and CDR2 is SNEGSKA (reference sequence).

This receptor was identified in a man aged 80 or over with acute or convalescent COVID-19. Source material: peripheral blood. This rearrangement joins TRBV20-1 to TRBJ1-2; D gene uncertain. The CDR3 reads CSASSSAGGYGYTF. The CDR3 nucleotides are TGCAGTGCTAGTTCGAGTGCTGGCGGCTATGGCTACACCTTC.